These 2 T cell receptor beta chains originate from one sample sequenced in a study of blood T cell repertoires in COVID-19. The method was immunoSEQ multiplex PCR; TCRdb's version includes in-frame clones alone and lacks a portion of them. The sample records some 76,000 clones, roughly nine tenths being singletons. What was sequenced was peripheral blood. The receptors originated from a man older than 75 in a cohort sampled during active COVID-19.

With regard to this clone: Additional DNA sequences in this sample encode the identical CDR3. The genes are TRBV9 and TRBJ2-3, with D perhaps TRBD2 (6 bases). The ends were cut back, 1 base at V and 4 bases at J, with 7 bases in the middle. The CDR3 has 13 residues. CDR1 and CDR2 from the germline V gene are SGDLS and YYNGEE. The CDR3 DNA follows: TGTGCCAGCAGCGTAACTAGCTCAGATACGCAGTATTTT. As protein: CASSVTSSDTQYF.

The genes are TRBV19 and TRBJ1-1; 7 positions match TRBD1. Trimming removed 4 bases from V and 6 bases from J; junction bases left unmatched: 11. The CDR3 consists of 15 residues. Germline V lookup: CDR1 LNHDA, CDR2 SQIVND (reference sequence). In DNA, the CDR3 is TGTGCCAGTAGTACTCGACAGGGCGCCAGGTCTGAAGCTTTCTTT. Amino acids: CASSTRQGARSEAFF.